Presented here are 7 T cell receptor beta chains from one specimen sequenced in a study of CD8 T cells in ankylosing spondylitis. MiXCR, run by TCRdb on the 5' RACE reads, gives a single entry per CDR3 protein. The sample gives fewer than 250,000 distinct CDR3 sequences, about 11% of which show up once; about 2.8% is in the top ten. Sequenced material: blood, either unsorted or a sorted T cell fraction (not recorded which). The receptors derive from a male donor with ankylosing spondylitis or in good health (not recorded which).

This clonotype was found a few times. This chain connects TRBV7-6 to TRBJ2-7, with D tentatively TRBD1 (5 bases). The V and J ends lost 2 bases and 6 bases respectively, with 11 bases between them. The CDR3 runs 13 residues. CDR1 is SGHVS, CDR2 FNYEAQ, per germline. The DNA of the CDR3 is TGTGCCAGCAGCTTAACAGACAGCCTCGAGCAGTACTTC. Its translation: CASSLTDSLEQYF.

This clonotype was observed many times. This CDR3 is CAISDKGQSSYNEQFF. Written as DNA, the CDR3 is TGTGCCATCAGTGACAAGGGACAAAGCTCCTACAATGAGCAGTTCTTC. This sequence joins TRBV10-3 and TRBJ2-1; maybe TRBD1 (6 bases). Trimming shortened V by 3 bases and J by 0 bases, and 12 bases separated the two germline ends. CDR1 is ENHRY and CDR2 is SYGVKD in the germline V gene. This CDR3 has 16 residues.

This clonotype was counted at least ten times. The rearrangement joins TRBV29-1 to TRBJ2-3; the match to TRBD2 covers 7 bases. CDR1 and CDR2 from the germline V gene are SQVTM and ANQGSEA. After removal of 7 bases from V and 0 bases from J, the junction contained 16 bases not matched to a gene. CDR3 length: 17 residues. The CDR3 DNA reads TGCAGCGCTCCGACGGGAGCGGGACCTTCTAGCACAGATACGCAGTATTTT. Translated: CSAPTGAGPSSTDTQYF.

J is TRBJ1-1 and V is TRBV20-1; no firm D call. Germline CDR1 reads DFQATT; CDR2 reads SNEGSKA (reference sequence). The CDR3 is 13 amino acids. Trimming took 7 bases from V and 0 from J, leaving 12 bases between them. CDR3: CSVPTVMNTEAFF. CDR3 DNA: TGCAGTGTCCCGACGGTTATGAACACTGAAGCTTTCTTT.

Ten or more counts support this clonotype. The rearrangement joins TRBV9 to TRBJ1-2; D unresolved. Germline CDR1 SGDLS, CDR2 YYNGEE. CDR3 size: 12 residues. V dropped 5 bases and J dropped 6 bases, with 11 bases sitting between them. CDR3 protein: CASSGSENGYTF. The CDR3 region has the DNA TGTGCCAGCAGTGGGTCCGAGAATGGCTACACCTTC. Together with reference TRBV9 and TRBJ1-2, the CDR3 gives the full variable domain: DSGVTQTPKHLITATGQRVTLRCSPRSGDLSVYWYQQSLDQGLQFLIQYYNGEERAKGNILERFSAQQFPDLHSELNLSSLELGDSALYFCASSGSENGYTFGSGTRLTVV.

This sequence joins TRBV27 and TRBJ1-4; TRBD1 might be the D (5 bases). CDR3 length equals 15 residues. Germline V gene lookup returns CDR1 MNHEY and CDR2 SMNVEV (reference sequence). V was cut by 3 bases and J by 13 bases, with 21 bases left in between. The CDR3, as DNA: TGTGCCAGCAGTTTCTCAGGGCGGGATCCTCAGGGACTGTTTTTT. As protein: CASSFSGRDPQGLFF.

Ten or more counts support this clonotype. The chain couples TRBV3-1 to TRBJ1-5; D ambiguous. The germline CDR1 and CDR2 sequences are LGHDT and YNNKEL (reference sequence). The ends were cut back, 0 bases at V and 0 bases at J, with 6 bases in the middle. The CDR3 is 15 residues long. The CDR3 loop is CASSQDLGSNQPQHF. As DNA, the CDR3 is TGTGCCAGCAGCCAAGATTTGGGTAGCAATCAGCCCCAGCATTTT.